These 14 T cell receptor beta chains were sequenced from one sample in a study of T cell responses to AZD1222 COVID-19 vaccine. The data were produced by immunoSEQ multiplex PCR, yet TCRdb's version contains in-frame clones alone and is incomplete. Among 55,000 to 65,000 clones listed, 80% were seen once. The specimen was peripheral blood, collected 28 days after the second AZD1222 dose. The receptors derive from an adult who received the AZD1222 COVID-19 vaccine.

The rearrangement uses TRBV2 and TRBJ1-1; no firm D call. The CDR3 extends over 14 amino acids. V was shortened by 2 bases and J by 4 bases, with 11 bases between the two germline ends. The V gene's germline CDR1 is SNHLY and CDR2 FYNNEI. CDR3 amino acids: CASSEQPVSTEAFF. DNA for the CDR3: TGTGCCAGCAGTGAACAGCCGGTTTCCACTGAAGCTTTCTTT.

V and J are TRBV2 and TRBJ2-1; weak D call: TRBD2 (6 bases). The CDR3 is 13 residues long. V lost 10 bases and J lost 0, with 10 bases in between. Germline loops: CDR1 SNHLY, CDR2 FYNNEI. The CDR3 sequence is CATAGSSYNEQFF. The DNA of the CDR3 is TGTGCCACTGCGGGGAGCTCCTACAATGAGCAGTTCTTC.

This clone turned up a few times. The chain joins TRBV7-8 to TRBJ2-2, with 9 bases aligning to TRBD1. With 5 bases clipped from V and 0 bases from J, the junction kept 4 bases outside the gene matches. CDR1 SGHVS and CDR2 FQNEAQ come from the germline V gene. This CDR3 is 16 amino acids long. CDR3 residues: CASSLRTGANTGELFF. In DNA form, the CDR3 reads TGTGCCAGCAGCCTAAGGACAGGGGCGAACACCGGGGAGCTGTTTTTT. Combining the CDR3 with reference TRBV7-8 and TRBJ2-2 gives the whole variable domain GAGVSQSPRYKVAKRGQDVALRCDPISGHVSLFWYQQALGQGPEFLTYFQNEAQLDKSGLPSDRFFAERPEGSVSTLKIQRTQQEDSAVYLCASSLRTGANTGELFFGEGSRLTVL.

The chain joins TRBV5-4 to TRBJ1-2; D gene unclear. The CDR3 covers 13 residues. V was clipped by 2 bases and J by 13 bases, with 18 bases between them. CDR1 and CDR2 (germline): SGHNT, YYREEE (reference sequence). In DNA form, the CDR3 reads TGTGCCAGCAGCTTCGACGAAAACCCACGGCCCACCTTC. Amino acid sequence: CASSFDENPRPTF.

The chain combines TRBV5-5 with TRBJ2-1; 14 bases map to TRBD2. V gave up 4 bases and J gave up 1 base; unmatched junction bases: 4. The CDR3 has 17 amino acids. Per germline, CDR1 SGHKS and CDR2 YYEKEE (reference sequence). CDR3 in amino acids: CASSPTSGGVSYNEQFF. CDR3 DNA sequence: TGTGCCAGCAGCCCGACTAGCGGGGGGGTATCCTACAATGAGCAGTTCTTC.

The J gene is TRBJ2-5, the V gene TRBV12-3 or TRBV12-4, with D tentatively TRBD2 (6 bases). The length of the CDR3 is 13 residues. V lost 4 bases to trimming and J lost 5 bases, with 11 bases between them. The CDR3 region is CASSSQSGETQYF. The CDR3 DNA follows: TGTGCCAGCAGTTCCCAAAGCGGGGAGACCCAGTACTTC.

The CDR3 nucleotides are TGTGCCAGCTCACCCCCCCGGGACACCGGGGAGCTGTTTTTT. As protein: CASSPPRDTGELFF. This chain uses TRBV18 with TRBJ2-2; D is uncertain. This CDR3 has 14 amino acids. Germline V gives CDR1 KGHSH, CDR2 LQKENI. V gave up 3 bases and J gave up 3 bases, with 8 bases separating them.

This clone was observed a few times. This sample includes further DNA sequences coding for the same CDR3. V and J are TRBV7-9 and TRBJ1-2, with D tentatively TRBD1 (6 bases). The V gene lost 5 bases and the J gene lost 2 bases, with 9 bases spanning the gap. The germline V gene has CDR1 SEHNR and CDR2 FQNEAQ (reference sequence). The CDR3 sequence is 13 residues long. CDR3 region: CASSPGQNYGYTF. DNA for the CDR3: TGTGCCAGCAGCCCCGGACAGAACTATGGCTACACCTTC.

The rearrangement uses TRBV27 and TRBJ2-5; the match to TRBD1 covers 8 bases. Per germline, CDR1 MNHEY and CDR2 SMNVEV (reference sequence). Trimming cost V 6 bases and J 1 base; bases outside gene matches: 7. The CDR3 runs 15 residues. The CDR3 region is CASSLGTGPQETQYF. The CDR3 coding sequence is TGTGCCAGCAGCTTAGGGACAGGACCCCAAGAGACCCAGTACTTC.

The chain combines TRBV19 with TRBJ2-6; TRBD1 aligns across 8 bases. V lost 7 bases, J lost 2 bases, and 10 bases stayed unmatched. This CDR3 is built from 17 residues. Looked up from germline, CDR1 is LNHDA and CDR2 is SQIVND (reference sequence). The CDR3 spells CASKSTGARPGANVLTF. The CDR3 DNA reads TGTGCCAGTAAGTCGACAGGGGCTAGGCCTGGGGCCAACGTCCTGACTTTC.

The chain combines TRBV19 with TRBJ2-1, with D unclear. From germline, CDR1 is LNHDA and CDR2 SQIVND (reference sequence). This CDR3 contains 13 residues. V lost 6 bases and J 4 bases, leaving 10 bases between the germline ends. CDR3 protein: CASSPDTYNEQFF. CDR3 DNA: TGTGCCAGTAGCCCCGACACATACAATGAGCAGTTCTTC.

V usage is TRBV6-5 and J usage is TRBJ1-1; a weak D match, TRBD1 (6 bases). The germline CDR1 and CDR2 sequences are MNHEY and SVGAGI. This CDR3 has 15 residues. The V gene lost 2 bases and the J gene lost 0 bases, with 10 bases spanning the gap. The CDR3 sequence is CASSYPGGMNTEAFF. The DNA of the CDR3 is TGTGCCAGCAGTTACCCGGGGGGCATGAACACTGAAGCTTTCTTT.

The gene calls are TRBV6-5 and TRBJ1-5, with D perhaps matching TRBD1 (5 bases). V was trimmed by 6 bases and J by 0 bases, leaving 9 bases between them. Germline lookup yields CDR1 MNHEY and CDR2 SVGAGI. This CDR3 spans 14 amino acids. CDR3 in amino acids: CASRPDSSNQPQHF. The CDR3 nucleotides are TGTGCCAGCAGACCCGACAGTAGCAATCAGCCCCAGCATTTT.

This rearrangement joins TRBV18 to TRBJ2-1, with 7 bases that match TRBD1. Germline assignment: CDR1 KGHSH and CDR2 LQKENI. V lost 5 bases, J lost 2 bases, and 6 bases stayed unmatched. This CDR3 spans 15 amino acids. CDR3 region: CASSGPGTAYNEQFF. CDR3 bases: TGTGCCAGCTCAGGGCCGGGGACAGCCTACAATGAGCAGTTCTTC.